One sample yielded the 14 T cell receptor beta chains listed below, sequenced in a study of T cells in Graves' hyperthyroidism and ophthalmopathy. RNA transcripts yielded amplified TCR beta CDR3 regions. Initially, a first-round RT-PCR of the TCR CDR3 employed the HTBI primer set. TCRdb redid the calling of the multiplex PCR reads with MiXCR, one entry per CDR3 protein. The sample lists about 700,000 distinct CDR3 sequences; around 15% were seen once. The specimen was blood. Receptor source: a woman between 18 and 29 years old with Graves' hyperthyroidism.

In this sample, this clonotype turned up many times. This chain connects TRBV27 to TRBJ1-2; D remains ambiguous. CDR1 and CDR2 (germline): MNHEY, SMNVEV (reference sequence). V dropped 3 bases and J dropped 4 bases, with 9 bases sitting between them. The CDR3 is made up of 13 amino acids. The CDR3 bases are TGTGCCAGCAGTTTTACGTTTGGCTATGGCTACACCTTC. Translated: CASSFTFGYGYTF.

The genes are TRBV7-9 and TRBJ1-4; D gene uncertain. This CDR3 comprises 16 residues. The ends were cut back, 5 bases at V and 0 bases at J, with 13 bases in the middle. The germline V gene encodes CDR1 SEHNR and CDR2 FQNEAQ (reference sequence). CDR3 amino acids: CASSTDGLTTNEKLFF. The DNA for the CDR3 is TGTGCCAGCAGCACGGACGGTCTAACAACTAATGAAAAACTGTTTTTT.

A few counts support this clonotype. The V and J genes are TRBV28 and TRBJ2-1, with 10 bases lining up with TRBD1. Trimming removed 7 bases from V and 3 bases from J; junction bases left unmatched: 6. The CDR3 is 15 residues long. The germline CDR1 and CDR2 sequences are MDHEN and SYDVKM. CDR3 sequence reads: CASTTTGGIYNEQFF. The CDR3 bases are TGTGCCAGCACCACGACAGGGGGCATCTACAATGAGCAGTTCTTC.

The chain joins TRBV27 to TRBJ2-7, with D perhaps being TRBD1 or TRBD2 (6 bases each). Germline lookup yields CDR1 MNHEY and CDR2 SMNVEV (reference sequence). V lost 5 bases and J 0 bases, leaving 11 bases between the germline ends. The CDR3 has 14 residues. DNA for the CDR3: TGTGCCAGCAGTCAGGGGACTTTCTCCTACGAGCAGTACTTC. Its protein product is CASSQGTFSYEQYF.

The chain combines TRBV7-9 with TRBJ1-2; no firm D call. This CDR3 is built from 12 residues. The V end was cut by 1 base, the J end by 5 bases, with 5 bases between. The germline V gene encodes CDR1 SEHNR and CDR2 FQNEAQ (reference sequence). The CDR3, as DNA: TGTGCCAGCAGCTTAGATGCTTATGGCTACACCTTC. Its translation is CASSLDAYGYTF.

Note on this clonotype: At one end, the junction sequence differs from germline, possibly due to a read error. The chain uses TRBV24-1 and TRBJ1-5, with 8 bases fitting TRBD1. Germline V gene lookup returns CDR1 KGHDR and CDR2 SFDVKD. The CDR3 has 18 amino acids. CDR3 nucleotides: TGTACCACCAGTGGTAGGGACAGGCTCAGGGTAGGCAATCAGCCCCAGCATTTT. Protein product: CTTSGRDRLRVGNQPQHF.

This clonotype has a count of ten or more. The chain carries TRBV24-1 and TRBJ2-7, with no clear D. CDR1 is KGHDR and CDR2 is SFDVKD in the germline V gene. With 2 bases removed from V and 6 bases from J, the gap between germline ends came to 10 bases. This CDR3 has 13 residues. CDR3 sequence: CATSDWTSLEQYF. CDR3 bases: TGTGCCACCAGTGATTGGACGTCCCTCGAGCAGTACTTC.

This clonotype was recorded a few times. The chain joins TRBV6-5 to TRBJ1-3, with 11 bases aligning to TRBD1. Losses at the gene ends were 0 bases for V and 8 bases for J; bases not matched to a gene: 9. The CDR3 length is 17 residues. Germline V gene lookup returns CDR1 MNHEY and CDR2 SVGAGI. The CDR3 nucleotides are TGTGCCAGCAGTTACTCCGGACAGGGGGCGAAGGGGGACACCATATATTTT. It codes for CASSYSGQGAKGDTIYF.

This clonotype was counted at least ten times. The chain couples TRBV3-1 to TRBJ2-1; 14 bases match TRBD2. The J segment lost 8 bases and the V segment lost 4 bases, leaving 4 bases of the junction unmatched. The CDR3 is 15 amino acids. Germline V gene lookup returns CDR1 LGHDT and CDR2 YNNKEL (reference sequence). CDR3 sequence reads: CASSPTSGRAYEQFF. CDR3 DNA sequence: TGTGCCAGCAGCCCGACTAGCGGGAGGGCTTATGAGCAGTTCTTC.

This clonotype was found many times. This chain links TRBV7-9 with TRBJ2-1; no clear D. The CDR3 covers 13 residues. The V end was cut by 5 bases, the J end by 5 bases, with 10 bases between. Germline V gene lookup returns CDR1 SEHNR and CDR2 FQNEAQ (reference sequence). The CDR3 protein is CASSPSWDNEQFF. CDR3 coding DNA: TGTGCCAGCAGCCCCAGTTGGGACAATGAGCAGTTCTTC.

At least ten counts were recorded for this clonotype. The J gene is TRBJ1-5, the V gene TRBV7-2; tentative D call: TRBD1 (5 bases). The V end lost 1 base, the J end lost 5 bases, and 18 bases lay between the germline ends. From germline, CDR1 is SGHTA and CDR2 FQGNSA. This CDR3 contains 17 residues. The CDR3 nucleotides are TGTGCCAGCAGCTTAGTCCCTCTCGCAGGGAGACATCAGCCCCAGCATTTT. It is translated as CASSLVPLAGRHQPQHF.

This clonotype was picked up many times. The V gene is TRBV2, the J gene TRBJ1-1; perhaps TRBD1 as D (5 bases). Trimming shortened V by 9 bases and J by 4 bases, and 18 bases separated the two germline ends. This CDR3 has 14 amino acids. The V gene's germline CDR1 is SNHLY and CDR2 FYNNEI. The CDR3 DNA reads TGTGCCAGTGCCGAGCAGGGTGATGGCACTGAAGCTTTCTTT. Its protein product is CASAEQGDGTEAFF.

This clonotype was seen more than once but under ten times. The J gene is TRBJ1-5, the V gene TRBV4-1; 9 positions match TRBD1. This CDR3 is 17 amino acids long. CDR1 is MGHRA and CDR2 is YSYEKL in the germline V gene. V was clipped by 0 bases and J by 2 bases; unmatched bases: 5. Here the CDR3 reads CASSQDWTGVRNQPQHF. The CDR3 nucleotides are TGCGCCAGCAGCCAAGATTGGACAGGGGTGCGCAATCAGCCCCAGCATTTT.

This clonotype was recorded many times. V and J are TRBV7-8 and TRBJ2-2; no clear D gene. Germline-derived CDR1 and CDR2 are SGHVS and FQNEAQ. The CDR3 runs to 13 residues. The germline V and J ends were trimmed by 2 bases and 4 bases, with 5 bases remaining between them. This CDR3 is CASSLTLTGELFF. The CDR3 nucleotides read TGTGCCAGCAGCTTAACGCTCACCGGGGAGCTGTTTTTT.